This TCR beta chain stems from a study of blood T cells in healthy people across ages (dated by TCRdb to the mid-2010s). About the investigation overall: In model experiments, template switching captured roughly one uniquely barcoded TCR beta cDNA molecule for every two T cells. To avoid experimental bias, donors of different ages were distributed randomly across sequencing lanes. The donors were split into four age groups: young (average around 16 years), middle-aged (about 40), aged (about 62) and long-lived (roughly 88). The study measured age-related changes in TCR beta repertoire diversity using deep sequencing normalized with unique cDNA molecular identifiers. For two donors (one aged 18 to 30 and one aged 80 or older), the study analyzed two additional independent replicas of 1 million unique cDNA reads from the same blood draw. Paper-wide results and their limitations: Because profiling used bulk unsorted PBMCs, naive and antigen-experienced compartments could not be compared conclusively. Estimates of total diversity based on one million sequenced T cells were considered lower bounds and underestimates. There was a strong correlation between observed TCR beta diversity and the percentage of naive T cells measured by flow cytometry. Because donor CMV infection status was unknown, age-related changes in expanded clonotypes were potentially confounded. Compared with the aged group, the long-lived group had more naive CD4+ T cells, fewer expanded clones and increased TCR diversity, suggesting age selection. Observed TCR beta diversity per million T cells fell roughly linearly with age, and a significant reduction was already apparent by age roughly 41.

Receptor libraries were prepared by 5' RACE. Sequencing used an Illumina HiSeq 2500. A second PCR of about 6 to 11 cycles was performed with a sample-barcoded 5' primer and a J-beta primer mix. A template-switch 5' adaptor carrying 12 random nucleotides introduced a unique molecular identifier onto each TCR beta cDNA molecule. Each sample yielded at least 2.5 million CDR3-containing paired-end reads. All of the RNA was converted into first-strand cDNA using the Mint cDNA synthesis kit, with a TRBC-specific oligonucleotide serving as the primer. After uracil-DNA glycosylase treatment, a first 18-cycle PCR used universal primers M1SS and BC2_uni_R on all cDNA. As for the authors' bioinformatics: For normalization, 1 million high-quality reads were randomly selected from each sample, with every read carrying a distinct molecular identifier. Reads sharing molecular identifiers were discarded rather than binned into consensus sequences. MiTCR, with a Q25 quality threshold and the strictest error-elimination algorithm, was used for CDR3 identification, clonotype clustering and error correction. A nonparametric unseen species model with Euler transformation was used to estimate lower-bound total TCR beta diversity. Using fastp at Q25 and MiXCR, TCRdb reprocessed the public reads and kept productive beta chains. CDR3 protein sequences are deduplicated, and each keeps its most common genes and DNA. These V and J calls are TCRdb output, not the study's own analysis. Recorded for this sample are some 1.5 million distinct CDR3 sequences; 28% of them occurred a single time. Roughly 8% of the sample lies in the top ten.

Notes on this clonotype: Its antigen is not yet known. Per-base quality was not reported, and no clone a single base away is much larger than it.

Its CDR3 holds 16 amino acids, cysteine through phenylalanine. Only CDR3 DNA remains: 48 bases, in frame from the first base. V has 4 bases trimmed and J has 7 bases trimmed; junction bases matching no gene number 12. From a lookup of the germline V gene, CDR1 and CDR2 are MNHEY and SVGEGT. Systemically healthy Caucasian individuals from Russia, about 38 in total and aged about 6 to 100 years, were included as donors. About 10 milliliters of peripheral blood were drawn from each donor into EDTA-treated Vacutainer tubes. Ficoll-Paque density-gradient centrifugation was used to isolate PBMCs, with at least 6.5 million per sample. Trizol reagent was used to extract total RNA from the PBMCs, yielding at least 6 micrograms per sample. For every donor, an aliquot of PBMCs went through flow cytometry to measure the percentages of naive CD45RAhigh/CD27high T cells.

The specimen was blood. This receptor was identified in a woman aged 25 to 39 in good health. Recombination joined TRBV6-2 or TRBV6-3 with TRBJ1-2, and 10 junctional nucleotides match TRBD1. CDR3 sequence: CASSSTATGGLGGYTF. The sequenced DNA: TGTGCCAGCAGTTCCACCGCGACAGGGGGCCTGGGTGGCTACACCTTC.